This TCR beta chain is drawn from a study of PD-1 blockade in classical Hodgkin lymphoma. Study conclusions and caveats: Reported baseline diversity: healthy donors highest, relapsed/refractory patients lowest.

All patients relapsed after autologous stem cell transplantation, and brentuximab vedotin exposure varied. Method: immunoSEQ multiplex PCR; TCRdb's copy keeps in-frame clones and lacks some. The top ten clones hold nearly 15% of a sample with some 30,000 clones, more than 60% of them seen once. In regard to this clone: The antigen is not known.

J gave up 7 bases and V 7 bases, and 13 bases lay outside the gene matches. The CDR3 length is 15 residues. Germline V gene sequence: CDR1 LNHDA, CDR2 SQIVND (reference sequence). This receptor was taken from a human donor with classical Hodgkin lymphoma. This chain uses TRBV19 with TRBJ1-1; TRBD1 aligns across 9 bases. This sample comprised peripheral blood mononuclear cells (PBMCs), obtained before the second cycle of nivolumab. CDR3 protein: CASIGTGLIRGEAFF. The CDR3 nucleotides read TGTGCCAGTATCGGGACAGGGTTAATAAGAGGTGAAGCTTTCTTT.